What follows are 21 T cell receptor beta chains derived from one specimen sequenced in a study of shared clonotypes between healthy human individuals. The table came from immunoSEQ multiplex PCR; TCRdb's copy has only in-frame clones and leaves some out. Here the sample spans roughly 2 million clones, 85% to 95% being singletons. Sequenced input: naive CD4+ T cells sorted from blood. Subset described: CD45RA+ positively selected. These receptors originate from a young man in good health.

A single count supports this clone. This chain joins TRBV7-9 and TRBJ2-4, with no clear D. Trimming took off 5 bases at V and 0 bases at J, with 11 bases between the two ends. CDR3 size: 15 residues. Germline CDR1 is SEHNR and CDR2 is FQNEAQ (reference sequence). The CDR3 sequence is CASSHEALAKNIQYF. The CDR3 DNA follows: TGTGCCAGCAGCCACGAGGCATTAGCCAAAAACATTCAGTACTTC.

V is TRBV18 and J is TRBJ2-5, with TRBD2 identical over 7 bases. With 3 bases clipped from V and 4 bases from J, the junction kept 5 bases outside the gene matches. The CDR3 is made up of 14 amino acids. Germline-derived CDR1 and CDR2 are KGHSH and LQKENI. In DNA, the CDR3 is TGTGCCAGCTCACCCGGACTAGTAGGAGAGACCCAGTACTTC. Encoded protein: CASSPGLVGETQYF.

Comment on this clone: Other nucleotide sequences in the sample specify the same CDR3. The chain is built from TRBV6-5 and TRBJ1-5, with D unclear. The CDR3 has 13 amino acids. V lost 2 bases, J lost 6 bases, and 8 bases lay in between. CDR1 is MNHEY, CDR2 SVGAGI, per germline. CDR3 DNA: TGTGCCAGCAGTTACGGCAGGAGTCAGCCCCAGCATTTT. The encoded protein is CASSYGRSQPQHF.

Worth noting for this clone: In the same sample, other DNA sequences code for this CDR3. The chain joins TRBV30 to TRBJ1-1; D call uncertain. V was clipped by 0 bases and J by 0 bases, with 5 bases between them. CDR3 length: 13 residues. Germline assignment: CDR1 GTSNPN and CDR2 SVGIG (reference sequence). CDR3 sequence reads: CAWSVLVNTEAFF. CDR3 sequence (DNA): TGTGCCTGGAGTGTACTAGTGAACACTGAAGCTTTCTTT.

The chain carries TRBV6-6 and TRBJ2-1; 12 bases fit TRBD2. The trim removed 7 bases at V and 9 bases at J, leaving 7 bases unmatched. Germline assignment: CDR1 MNHNY and CDR2 SVGAGI (reference sequence). The length of the CDR3 is 14 residues. CDR3 bases: TGTGCCAGCACACTAGCGGGAGGAATTGGTGAGCAGTTCTTC. Amino acids: CASTLAGGIGEQFF.

Comments on this clone: The sample holds other DNA sequences that translate to the same CDR3. The J gene is TRBJ1-1, the V gene TRBV6-5; possibly TRBD1 for D (5 bases). The CDR3 contains 12 residues. V lost 6 bases, J lost 2 bases, and 7 bases lay in between. Germline V gene sequence: CDR1 MNHEY, CDR2 SVGAGI. The CDR3 sequence is CASSRTNTEAFF. CDR3 DNA: TGTGCCAGCAGCCGGACAAACACTGAAGCTTTCTTT.

CDR3 region: CASSLNIYTEAFF. CDR3 DNA sequence: TGTGCCAGCAGCTTAAATATCTACACTGAAGCTTTCTTT. The chain uses TRBV7-3 and TRBJ1-1; D remains ambiguous. Germline V gene data show CDR1 as SGHTA and CDR2 as FQGTGA. The length of the CDR3 is 13 residues. V gave up 1 base and J gave up 3 bases, with 6 bases separating them.

The chain uses TRBV7-2 and TRBJ2-3; D assignment may be TRBD1 or TRBD2 (5 bases each). The CDR3 is 15 amino acids. Germline V gene lookup returns CDR1 SGHTA and CDR2 FQGNSA. The V and J ends lost 5 bases and 0 bases respectively, with 12 bases between them. CDR3 amino acids: CASSGTGTSTDTQYF. CDR3 nucleotides: TGTGCCAGCAGCGGCACCGGGACCAGCACAGATACGCAGTATTTT.

The rearrangement joins TRBV28 to TRBJ1-2; 7 bases match TRBD1. This CDR3 contains 13 residues. J gave up 8 bases and V 5 bases, and 8 bases lay outside the gene matches. Per germline, CDR1 MDHEN and CDR2 SYDVKM. CDR3 loop: CASSLQGLDGYTF. CDR3 sequence (DNA): TGTGCCAGCAGTCTACAGGGGCTTGACGGCTACACCTTC.

CDR3 in DNA: TGCGCCAGCAGCTCCGACAGAGGCGACTATGGCTACACCTTC. Its translation is CASSSDRGDYGYTF. The chain uses TRBV5-1 and TRBJ1-2; weak D call: TRBD1 (5 bases). CDR1 is SGHRS, CDR2 YFSETQ, per germline. The CDR3 spans 14 residues. V lost 3 bases and J 3 bases, leaving 12 bases between the germline ends. The variable domain in full, with the rest retrieved from reference TRBV5-1 and TRBJ1-2, is KAGVTQTPRYLIKTRGQQVTLSCSPISGHRSVSWYQQTPGQGLQFLFEYFSETQRNKGNFPGRFSGRQFSNSRSEMNVSTLELGDSALYLCASSSDRGDYGYTFGSGTRLTVV.

With respect to this clone: The sample carries other DNA sequences with the same CDR3. This chain joins TRBV10-3 and TRBJ2-3; TRBD2 aligns across 10 bases. V lost 6 bases and J lost 2; bases outside the gene matches: 5. CDR1 and CDR2 (germline): ENHRY, SYGVKD. The CDR3 consists of 15 residues. The CDR3 is CAISPTSGLTDTQYF. CDR3 coding DNA: TGTGCCATCAGCCCGACTAGCGGGCTCACAGATACGCAGTATTTT.

V usage is TRBV6-5 and J usage is TRBJ1-5, with a weak D call TRBD1 (5 bases). CDR3 length: 16 residues. Trimming cost V 4 bases and J 2 bases, with 15 bases left between them. CDR1 is MNHEY and CDR2 is SVGAGI in the germline V gene. CDR3 residues: CASSSTVVGGNQPQHF. The CDR3 DNA reads TGTGCCAGCAGTTCGACAGTGGTTGGGGGCAATCAGCCCCAGCATTTT.

This clone was seen just once. This chain's CDR3 is CASSPDSYFTSKQFF. The CDR3 coding sequence is TGTGCCAGCTCCCCGGACTCGTATTTCACATCCAAGCAGTTCTTC. The chain uses TRBV2 and TRBJ2-1, with D maybe TRBD2 (5 bases). The CDR3 consists of 15 residues. Trimming shortened V by 8 bases and J by 11 bases, and 25 bases separated the two germline ends. Germline V gene data show CDR1 as SNHLY and CDR2 as FYNNEI.

In DNA form, the CDR3 reads TGTGCCAGCAGTGCGACAGGGCCCGGGTACGAGCAGTACTTC. Translated: CASSATGPGYEQYF. The chain joins TRBV6-5 to TRBJ2-7; 7 nucleotides align to TRBD1. CDR3 length: 14 amino acids. Trimming took 5 bases from V and 4 from J; bases not matched to a gene: 8. CDR1 is MNHEY and CDR2 is SVGAGI in the germline V gene.

The chain combines TRBV7-8 with TRBJ2-1; D possibly corresponds to TRBD1 (5 bases). Trimming stripped 5 bases from V and 4 bases from J, with 6 bases between. The CDR3 extends over 12 amino acids. Germline V gene lookup returns CDR1 SGHVS and CDR2 FQNEAQ. Here the CDR3 DNA reads TGTGCCAGCAGCCCAGGGTACAATGAGCAGTTCTTC. Translated, it gives CASSPGYNEQFF.

The chain links TRBV25-1 to TRBJ1-1, with a weak D call TRBD1 (6 bases). The germline CDR1 and CDR2 sequences are MGHDK and SYGVNS. The CDR3 runs to 13 residues. V lost 1 base and J lost 5, with 8 bases in between. The CDR3 reads CASSELGGTEAFF. The CDR3 coding sequence is TGTGCCAGCAGTGAATTAGGGGGGACTGAAGCTTTCTTT.

The gene calls are TRBV2 and TRBJ1-1, with D tentatively TRBD1 (5 bases). Germline CDR1 reads SNHLY; CDR2 reads FYNNEI. The CDR3 is 12 residues long. In DNA, the CDR3 is TGTGCGAGGAAAGGGGTGGGTACTGAAGCTTTCTTT. The encoded protein is CARKGVGTEAFF.

The chain uses TRBV6-1 and TRBJ1-5; TRBD1 is a possible D gene (6 bases). The CDR3 totals 15 residues. Germline V lookup: CDR1 MNHNS, CDR2 SASEGT. The V gene lost 7 bases and the J gene lost 0 bases, with 13 bases spanning the gap. The CDR3 nucleotides are TGTGCCAGCATTCAGGGGATTTATAGCAATCAGCCCCAGCATTTT. It codes for CASIQGIYSNQPQHF.

The chain combines TRBV18 with TRBJ1-2, with 9 bases fitting TRBD1. CDR1 is KGHSH and CDR2 is LQKENI in the germline V gene. The CDR3 consists of 13 residues. V shed 5 bases and J 5 bases; nucleotides not matched to a gene: 3. The CDR3 DNA sequence: TGTGCCAGCTCAATAGACAGGGGGTATGGCTACACCTTC. It specifies CASSIDRGYGYTF.

The genes are TRBV9 and TRBJ2-2; possible D gene TRBD2, 6 bases. V was cut by 5 bases and J by 4 bases, with 12 bases left in between. CDR1 and CDR2 from the germline V gene are SGDLS and YYNGEE. This CDR3 spans 14 amino acids. The CDR3 reads CASRGLASTGELFF. The CDR3 nucleotides read TGTGCCAGCAGGGGTCTAGCGTCCACCGGGGAGCTGTTTTTT.

This clone has just one count. The V and J genes are TRBV11-2 and TRBJ2-5; a possible D gene is TRBD2 (6 bases). The CDR3 runs to 16 residues. V was trimmed by 2 bases and J by 5 bases, leaving 18 bases between them. CDR1 is SGHAT and CDR2 is FQNNGV in the germline V gene. The CDR3 spells CASSLHGGKVSETQYF. CDR3 DNA: TGTGCCAGCAGCTTACACGGCGGGAAGGTTTCTGAGACCCAGTACTTC. The full variable domain, rest sourced from reference TRBV11-2 and TRBJ2-5, is EAGVAQSPRYKIIEKRQSVAFWCNPISGHATLYWYQQILGQGPKLLIQFQNNGVVDDSQLPKDRFSAERLKGVDSTLKIQPAKLEDSAVYLCASSLHGGKVSETQYFGPGTRLLVL.